This paragraph covers one T cell receptor beta chain sequence. Every one of the donors gave at least one pre-ART PBMC sample and at least two post-ART PBMC samples. Each HIV participant was treated in the United States. The content of samples before DNA extraction was roughly 1-10 million cryopreserved PBMC. Survey level was the resolution at which the v3.0 immunoSEQ assay ran. Method: immunoSEQ multiplex PCR; TCRdb's copy keeps in-frame clones and lacks some. Among roughly 30,000 clones listed, approximately 83% were seen once. With 6 bases removed from V and 7 bases from J, the gap between germline ends came to 12 bases. From germline, CDR1 is SNHLY and CDR2 FYNNEI. The CDR3 covers 12 residues. This entry belongs to a study of long-term antiretroviral therapy in people with HIV.

The rearrangement links TRBV2 to TRBJ1-2; no clear D gene. The input for sequencing was unsorted PBMCs, taken 0.8 years before starting antiretroviral therapy. The receptor was derived from a man younger than 35 with HIV. In DNA, the CDR3 is TGTGCCAGCAGGCCCCTCATTTTTGGCTACACCTTC. Encoded protein: CASRPLIFGYTF.